One sample yielded the 5 T cell receptor beta chains listed below, sequenced in a study of control samples from healthy donors and cancer patients. The assay was immunoSEQ multiplex PCR, and TCRdb's table has in-frame clones only and misses some. In the table there are 120,000 to 150,000 clones, roughly nine tenths of which are singletons. The sequenced sample was blood. Source of these receptors: a man aged 30-40 years in good health.

This chain uses TRBV10-3 with TRBJ2-7, with 8 bases matching TRBD1. V was clipped by 2 bases and J by 6 bases; unmatched bases: 9. From germline, CDR1 is ENHRY and CDR2 SYGVKD. The CDR3 is made up of 15 amino acids. The CDR3 reads CAISETGQGAVEQYF. CDR3 DNA: TGTGCCATCAGTGAGACGGGGCAGGGGGCGGTCGAGCAGTACTTC.

The genes are TRBV7-2 and TRBJ2-5, with 8 bases that match TRBD1. CDR1 is SGHTA and CDR2 is FQGNSA in the germline V gene. The CDR3 consists of 14 residues. The ends lost 3 bases at V and 4 bases at J; junction bases unmatched: 4. The CDR3 reads CASSLTGVPETQYF. CDR3 nucleotide sequence: TGTGCCAGCAGCTTGACAGGGGTCCCAGAGACCCAGTACTTC.

Regarding this clone: Other nucleotide sequences in the sample specify the same CDR3. The chain's CDR3 is CASSRNRGGQPQHF. The CDR3 DNA is TGTGCCAGCAGCCGGAACAGGGGCGGTCAGCCCCAGCATTTT. This rearrangement joins TRBV9 to TRBJ1-5; TRBD1 aligns across 7 bases. Germline values: CDR1 SGDLS, CDR2 YYNGEE. The V segment lost 4 bases and the J segment 6 bases; nucleotides outside the gene matches: 7. This CDR3 spans 14 amino acids.

In this sample, this clone turned up once. CDR3 in DNA: TGTGCCAGCAGCTTAACGGGGGAAAGCTCCTACAATGAGCAGTTCTTC. This encodes CASSLTGESSYNEQFF. This chain joins TRBV7-3 and TRBJ2-1; D could derive from TRBD1 or TRBD2 (5 bases each). V was pared by 0 bases and J by 0 bases, with 9 bases between. The germline gives CDR1 SGHTA, CDR2 FQGTGA. The CDR3 sequence is 16 residues long.

The J gene is TRBJ2-5, the V gene TRBV5-4; D unclear. CDR3 length: 13 residues. Trimming left V 3 bases short and J 7 bases short, with 13 bases between. Germline V gives CDR1 SGHNT, CDR2 YYREEE (reference sequence). The CDR3 DNA reads as TGTGCCAGCAGCTCCGGTGGAGCCGGGACCCAGTACTTC. This gives the protein CASSSGGAGTQYF.